A single sample is the source of the 14 T cell receptor beta chains below, sequenced in a study of blood T cell repertoires in COVID-19. Using immunoSEQ multiplex PCR, the repertoire was profiled, and TCRdb retains in-frame clones only, with some absent. This sample has about 300,000 clones, with about 85% found just once. The material sequenced was PBMCs or T cells enriched from blood (not recorded which). Receptor source: a woman aged 30 to 39 who had recovered from COVID-19.

This sequence joins TRBV9 and TRBJ2-1; TRBD2 aligns across 13 bases. The CDR3 extends over 15 amino acids. The germline V gene has CDR1 SGDLS and CDR2 YYNGEE. V shed 4 bases and J 5 bases; nucleotides not matched to a gene: 3. The CDR3 spells CASSPTSGGDNEQFF. CDR3 in DNA: TGTGCCAGCAGCCCCACTAGCGGGGGGGACAATGAGCAGTTCTTC.

This chain joins TRBV12-5 and TRBJ2-5; TRBD2 aligns across 11 bases. Germline CDR1 LGHNT, CDR2 FRNRAP. CDR3 size: 14 residues. With 6 bases clipped from V and 5 bases from J, the junction kept 5 bases outside the gene matches. Here the CDR3 DNA reads TGTGCTAGTGGAGATAGCGGGGGGGCCGAGACCCAGTACTTC. Its protein product is CASGDSGGAETQYF. The whole variable domain, remainder taken from reference TRBV12-5 and TRBJ2-5, is DARVTQTPRHKVTEMGQEVTMRCQPILGHNTVFWYRQTMMQGLELLAYFRNRAPLDDSGMPKDRFSAEMPDATLATLKIQPSEPRDSAVYFCASGDSGGAETQYFGPGTRLLVL.

This clone showed up just once. The chain employs TRBV6-6 and TRBJ2-7; 8 positions match TRBD1. Germline lookup yields CDR1 MNHNY and CDR2 SVGAGI (reference sequence). The CDR3 contains 14 residues. Trimming at V came to 8 bases and at J to 7 bases, leaving 13 bases not matched to a gene. CDR3 region: CASEPQGQGREQYF. DNA of the CDR3: TGTGCCAGCGAACCCCAAGGACAGGGCAGAGAGCAGTACTTC.

The rearrangement links TRBV2 to TRBJ1-3; tentatively, D is TRBD1 (6 bases). V was clipped by 6 bases and J by 0 bases, with 12 bases between them. The CDR3 is 15 residues long. Germline assignment: CDR1 SNHLY and CDR2 FYNNEI. Here the CDR3 DNA reads TGTGCCAGCAGCCTGACAGGCTTCTCTGGAAACACCATATATTTT. It is translated as CASSLTGFSGNTIYF.

The chain is built from TRBV2 and TRBJ1-1, with D maybe TRBD1 (6 bases). The germline V gene encodes CDR1 SNHLY and CDR2 FYNNEI. CDR3 length: 14 amino acids. Between the trimmed V and J ends, which lost 4 bases and 6 bases, there was a span of 15 bases. CDR3 sequence: CASSALDRTSEAFF. CDR3 nucleotides: TGTGCCAGCAGTGCCCTTGACAGGACGTCTGAAGCTTTCTTT.

The chain recombines TRBV5-5 with TRBJ1-6, with D possibly matching TRBD1 (6 bases). CDR1 and CDR2 from the germline V gene are SGHKS and YYEKEE (reference sequence). The CDR3 sequence is 14 residues long. V was clipped by 2 bases and J by 6 bases, with 9 bases between them. Here the CDR3 DNA reads TGTGCCAGCAGCTTCAGGGACACTAATTCACCCCTCCACTTT. This gives the protein CASSFRDTNSPLHF.

This chain links TRBV7-2 with TRBJ2-5; D might be TRBD1 (5 bases). Germline V gene lookup returns CDR1 SGHTA and CDR2 FQGNSA. V was cut by 2 bases and J by 4 bases, with 11 bases left in between. The CDR3 totals 14 residues. As DNA, the CDR3 is TGTGCCAGCAGCTTACAGGGCTTTTCAGAGACCCAGTACTTC. Translation: CASSLQGFSETQYF. Drawing the rest from reference TRBV7-2 and TRBJ2-5, the complete variable domain is GAGVSQSPSNKVTEKGKDVELRCDPISGHTALYWYRQSLGQGLEFLIYFQGNSAPDKSGLPSDRFSAERTGGSVSTLTIQRTQQEDSAVYLCASSLQGFSETQYFGPGTRLLVL.

The rearrangement links TRBV27 to TRBJ1-3; 7 nucleotides align to TRBD1. The CDR3 extends over 17 amino acids. V was clipped by 4 bases and J by 1 base; unmatched bases: 10. Looked up from germline, CDR1 is MNHEY and CDR2 is SMNVEV (reference sequence). The CDR3 nucleotides are TGTGCCAGCAGTTCAACCCCCTTACAGGGGTCTGGAAACACCATATATTTT. Translation gives CASSSTPLQGSGNTIYF.

This chain uses TRBV7-8 with TRBJ1-2, with D maybe TRBD1 (5 bases). Germline CDR1 and CDR2: SGHVS and FQNEAQ. The CDR3 runs 15 residues. V gave up 5 bases and J gave up 0 bases, with 13 bases separating them. This CDR3 reads CASSPSTDSNYGYTF. Here the CDR3 DNA reads TGTGCCAGCAGCCCCTCGACAGATTCTAACTATGGCTACACCTTC.

The chain carries TRBV4-1 and TRBJ2-1; D perhaps matches TRBD1 (5 bases). The CDR3 loop spans 14 amino acids. The ends were cut back, 1 base at V and 4 bases at J, with 8 bases in the middle. Germline V lookup: CDR1 MGHRA, CDR2 YSYEKL. Here the CDR3 reads CASSQVRQYNEQFF. The CDR3 DNA reads as TGCGCCAGCAGCCAAGTCCGACAGTACAATGAGCAGTTCTTC.

The gene calls are TRBV24-1 and TRBJ2-2, with 9 bases aligning to TRBD2. Germline V gene sequence: CDR1 KGHDR, CDR2 SFDVKD. V shed 2 bases, J shed 9 bases, and the junction held 12 bases outside the gene matches. This CDR3 comprises 17 residues. CDR3 region: CATSDSLWLAGSRELFF. In DNA form, the CDR3 reads TGTGCCACCAGTGATTCCCTCTGGCTAGCGGGGTCCCGGGAGCTGTTTTTT.

This clone was found once. The V and J genes are TRBV11-2 and TRBJ2-5; 11 nucleotides agree with TRBD2. V dropped 5 bases and J dropped 0; count of bases not matched to a gene: 5. CDR3 length equals 16 residues. CDR1 is SGHAT and CDR2 is FQNNGV in the germline V gene. The CDR3 DNA sequence: TGTGCCAGCAGCCCGTCACTAGCGGGGGACCAAGAGACCCAGTACTTC. Amino acids: CASSPSLAGDQETQYF.

V gene TRBV5-1 combines with J gene TRBJ1-1; D is undetermined. CDR3 length: 13 amino acids. Between the trimmed V and J ends, which lost 2 bases and 4 bases, there was a span of 9 bases. Germline CDR1 and CDR2: SGHRS and YFSETQ. The CDR3 is CASSFEGGTEAFF. In nucleotides, the CDR3 is TGCGCCAGCAGCTTTGAGGGAGGCACTGAAGCTTTCTTT. Full variable domain (rest looked up from reference TRBV5-1 and TRBJ1-1): KAGVTQTPRYLIKTRGQQVTLSCSPISGHRSVSWYQQTPGQGLQFLFEYFSETQRNKGNFPGRFSGRQFSNSRSEMNVSTLELGDSALYLCASSFEGGTEAFFGQGTRLTVV.

J is TRBJ2-5 and V is TRBV5-1; 12 positions match TRBD2. The V and J ends lost 4 bases and 5 bases, in that order; junction bases with no gene match: 6. CDR1 and CDR2 (germline): SGHRS, YFSETQ. CDR3 length equals 15 residues. The CDR3 nucleotides are TGCGCCAGCAGCAACCGACTAGCGGGGGAGGAGACCCAGTACTTC. Protein: CASSNRLAGEETQYF.